Listed below are T cell receptor beta chains from one sample, sequenced in a study of shared clonotypes between healthy human individuals. This table comes from immunoSEQ multiplex PCR, and its TCRdb copy is limited to in-frame clones, with some not included. The sample records about 1,900,000 clones, about 95% being singletons. Sequencing was done on a sample of naive CD8+ T cells sorted from blood. The receptors were sampled from a young man in good health. Each CDR3 is given with its conserved first and last residue.

v_call: TRBV7-9; j_call: TRBJ2-2; cdr3_aa: CASSLGDGGLTGELFF
v_call: TRBV5-5; j_call: TRBJ2-7; cdr3_aa: CASSLGQGLWQDEQYF
v_call: TRBV11-2; j_call: TRBJ2-2; cdr3_aa: CASSLASGELFF
v_call: TRBV4-3; j_call: TRBJ2-3; cdr3_aa: CASSQGPGNRDTQYF
v_call: TRBV9; j_call: TRBJ2-1; cdr3_aa: CASSVAGVNEQFF
v_call: TRBV7-9; j_call: TRBJ2-1; cdr3_aa: CASSYPGGSYNEQFF
v_call: TRBV6-1; j_call: TRBJ2-1; cdr3_aa: CASSESRPNEQFF
v_call: TRBV10-2; j_call: TRBJ2-2; cdr3_aa: CASAHLNTGELFF
v_call: TRBV6-5; j_call: TRBJ1-1; cdr3_aa: CASRPEPVGGEAFF
v_call: TRBV4-1; j_call: TRBJ2-7; cdr3_aa: CASSQDSRSSYEQYF
v_call: TRBV12-2; j_call: TRBJ2-7; cdr3_aa: CASRLAKYGRALEQYF
v_call: TRBV4-3; j_call: TRBJ1-3; cdr3_aa: CASSQVREGFGNTIYF
v_call: TRBV19; j_call: TRBJ2-7; cdr3_aa: CASSLQGPSYEQYF
v_call: TRBV5-6; j_call: TRBJ2-1; cdr3_aa: CASSFDSHQTYNEQFF
v_call: TRBV27; j_call: TRBJ2-2; cdr3_aa: CASGLLTSVGPALVGF
v_call: TRBV9; j_call: TRBJ2-1; cdr3_aa: CASSARQVDEQFF
v_call: TRBV4-1; j_call: TRBJ1-1; cdr3_aa: CASSQDSLSRAFF
v_call: TRBV7-7; j_call: TRBJ2-5; cdr3_aa: CASSLAQEETQYF
v_call: TRBV6-1; j_call: TRBJ2-7; cdr3_aa: CASSAGGEDEQYF
v_call: TRBV6-6; j_call: TRBJ1-2; cdr3_aa: CASSYPGTHLDGYTF
v_call: TRBV6-5; j_call: TRBJ1-2; cdr3_aa: CASSYSTGLDGYTF
v_call: TRBV6-5; j_call: TRBJ2-7; cdr3_aa: CASTALGDSYEQYF
v_call: TRBV29-1; j_call: TRBJ1-2; cdr3_aa: CSAGGGSYGYTF
v_call: TRBV5-6; j_call: TRBJ2-1; cdr3_aa: CASSFGYQDSYNEQFF
v_call: TRBV9; j_call: TRBJ2-7; cdr3_aa: CASSVDRQANFYEQYF
v_call: TRBV5-1; j_call: TRBJ1-1; cdr3_aa: CASSFWPTGTTSPEAFF
v_call: TRBV27; j_call: TRBJ2-1; cdr3_aa: CASKTGQGWDEQFF
v_call: TRBV2; j_call: TRBJ1-2; cdr3_aa: CASSGPYTF
v_call: TRBV7-9; j_call: TRBJ2-5; cdr3_aa: CASSSPDRGRETQYF
v_call: TRBV5-6; j_call: TRBJ1-1; cdr3_aa: CASSLGLGEAFF
v_call: TRBV9; j_call: TRBJ1-2; cdr3_aa: CASSGGYGYTF
v_call: TRBV5-8; j_call: TRBJ1-6; cdr3_aa: CASSLSEGAPLHF
v_call: TRBV5-1; j_call: TRBJ2-7; cdr3_aa: CASRVRGAYEQYF
v_call: TRBV5-4; j_call: TRBJ2-7; cdr3_aa: CASSWGLAGGPGIEQYF
v_call: TRBV5-4; j_call: TRBJ1-1; cdr3_aa: CASSSQGQLNEAFF
v_call: TRBV15; j_call: TRBJ1-5; cdr3_aa: CATSRDRTVGQPQHF
v_call: TRBV28; j_call: TRBJ1-4; cdr3_aa: CASSFMDRDPNEKLFF
v_call: TRBV27; j_call: TRBJ2-5; cdr3_aa: CASSLQGGETQYF
v_call: TRBV5-1; j_call: TRBJ2-3; cdr3_aa: CASSVDRVRADTQYF
v_call: TRBV28; j_call: TRBJ2-2; cdr3_aa: CASSFTPNTGELFF
v_call: TRBV12-5; j_call: TRBJ2-3; cdr3_aa: CASATAGGGTDTQYF
v_call: TRBV5-6; j_call: TRBJ2-7; cdr3_aa: CASSIGMAIEQYF
v_call: TRBV28; j_call: TRBJ2-1; cdr3_aa: CASSPVAGEQFF
v_call: TRBV9; j_call: TRBJ1-5; cdr3_aa: CASSTGTGGNQPQHF
v_call: TRBV18; j_call: TRBJ1-5; cdr3_aa: CASSPNTKTGPIISNQPQHF
v_call: TRBV28; j_call: TRBJ1-4; cdr3_aa: CASSLGRADLFGNEKLFF
v_call: TRBV13; j_call: TRBJ1-2; cdr3_aa: CASSLGAENYGYTF
v_call: TRBV30; j_call: TRBJ2-5; cdr3_aa: CAWSAAGAGETQYF
v_call: TRBV28; j_call: TRBJ1-1; cdr3_aa: CASSRWTGGLDTEAFF
v_call: TRBV7-8; j_call: TRBJ2-4; cdr3_aa: CASSPVGGLAKNIQYF
v_call: TRBV2; j_call: TRBJ2-1; cdr3_aa: CASRLAGGSYNEQFF
v_call: TRBV19; j_call: TRBJ2-1; cdr3_aa: CASTSRSYNEQFF
v_call: TRBV9; j_call: TRBJ2-1; cdr3_aa: CASSVLDGSYNEQFF
v_call: TRBV5-4; j_call: TRBJ2-7; cdr3_aa: CASSNVRAGEDEQYF
v_call: TRBV4-1; j_call: TRBJ2-3; cdr3_aa: CASSLFASGGHADTQYF
v_call: TRBV4-1; j_call: TRBJ1-1; cdr3_aa: CASSQGRNTEAFF
v_call: TRBV5-4; j_call: TRBJ1-1; cdr3_aa: CASRARGGNTEAFF